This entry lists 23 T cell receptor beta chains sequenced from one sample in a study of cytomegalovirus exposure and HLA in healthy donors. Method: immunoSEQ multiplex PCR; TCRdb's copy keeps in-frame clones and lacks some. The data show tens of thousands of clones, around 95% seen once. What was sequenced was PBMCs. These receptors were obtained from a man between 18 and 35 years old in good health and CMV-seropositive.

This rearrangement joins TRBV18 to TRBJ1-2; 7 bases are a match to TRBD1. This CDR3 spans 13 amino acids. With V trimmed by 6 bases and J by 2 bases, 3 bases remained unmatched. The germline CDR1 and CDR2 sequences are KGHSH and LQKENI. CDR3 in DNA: TGTGCCAGCTCGCAGGGGGAGAACTATGGCTACACCTTC. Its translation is CASSQGENYGYTF.

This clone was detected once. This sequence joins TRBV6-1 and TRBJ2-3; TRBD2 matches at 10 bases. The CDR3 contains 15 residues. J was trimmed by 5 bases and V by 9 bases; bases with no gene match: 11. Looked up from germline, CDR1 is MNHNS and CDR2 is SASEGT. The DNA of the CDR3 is TGTGCCAGTAACTTAGGGTCTAGCGGGAGAGATACGCAGTATTTT. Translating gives CASNLGSSGRDTQYF.

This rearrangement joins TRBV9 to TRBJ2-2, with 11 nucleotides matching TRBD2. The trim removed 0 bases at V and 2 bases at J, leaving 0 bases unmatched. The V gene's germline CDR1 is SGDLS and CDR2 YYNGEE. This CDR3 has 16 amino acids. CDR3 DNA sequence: TGTGCCAGCAGCGTAGGACTAGCGGGAAACACCGGGGAGCTGTTTTTT. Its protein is CASSVGLAGNTGELFF.

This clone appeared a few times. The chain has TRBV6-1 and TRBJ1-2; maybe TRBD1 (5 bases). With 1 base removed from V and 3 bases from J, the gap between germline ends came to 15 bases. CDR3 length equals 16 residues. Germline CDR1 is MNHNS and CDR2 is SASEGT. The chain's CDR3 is CASSEGAGESYYGYTF. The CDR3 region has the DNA TGTGCCAGCAGTGAAGGGGCGGGGGAGTCGTACTATGGCTACACCTTC.

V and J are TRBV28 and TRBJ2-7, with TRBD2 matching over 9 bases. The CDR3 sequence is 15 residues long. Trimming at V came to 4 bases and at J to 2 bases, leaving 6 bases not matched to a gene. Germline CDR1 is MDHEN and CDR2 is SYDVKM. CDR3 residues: CASSSLAGVPYEQYF. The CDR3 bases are TGTGCCAGCAGTTCCTTAGCGGGAGTTCCCTACGAGCAGTACTTC.

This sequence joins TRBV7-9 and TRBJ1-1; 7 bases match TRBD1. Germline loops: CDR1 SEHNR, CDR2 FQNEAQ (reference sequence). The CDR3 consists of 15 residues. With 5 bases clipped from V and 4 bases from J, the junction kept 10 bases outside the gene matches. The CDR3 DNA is TGTGCCAGCAGCCGGGGACAGATCAGTATCACTGAAGCTTTCTTT. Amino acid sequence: CASSRGQISITEAFF. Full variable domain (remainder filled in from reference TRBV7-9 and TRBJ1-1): DTGVSQNPRHKITKRGQNVTFRCDPISEHNRLYWYRQTLGQGPEFLTYFQNEAQLEKSRLLSDRFSAERPKGSFSTLEIQRTEQGDSAMYLCASSRGQISITEAFFGQGTRLTVV.

As DNA, the CDR3 is TGTGCCAGCAGCTGGACTAGCCGAAACGAGCAGTACTTC. Its protein product is CASSWTSRNEQYF. The gene calls are TRBV7-2 and TRBJ2-7; 8 bases match TRBD2. V lost 4 bases, J lost 5 bases, and 4 bases stayed unmatched. This CDR3 is built from 13 residues. Germline V gene lookup returns CDR1 SGHTA and CDR2 FQGNSA.

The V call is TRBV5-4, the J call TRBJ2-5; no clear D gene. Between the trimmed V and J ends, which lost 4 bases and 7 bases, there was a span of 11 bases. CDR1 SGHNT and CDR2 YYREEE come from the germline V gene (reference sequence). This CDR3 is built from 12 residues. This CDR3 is CASSPLSGTQYF. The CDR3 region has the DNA TGTGCCAGCAGCCCCCTCTCGGGGACCCAGTACTTC.

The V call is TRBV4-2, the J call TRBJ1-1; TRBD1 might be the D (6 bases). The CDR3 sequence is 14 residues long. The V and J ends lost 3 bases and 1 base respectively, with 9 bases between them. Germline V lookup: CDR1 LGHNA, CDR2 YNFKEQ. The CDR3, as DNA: TGTGCCAGCAGCCACACAGGGTGGAACACTGAAGCTTTCTTT. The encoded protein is CASSHTGWNTEAFF.

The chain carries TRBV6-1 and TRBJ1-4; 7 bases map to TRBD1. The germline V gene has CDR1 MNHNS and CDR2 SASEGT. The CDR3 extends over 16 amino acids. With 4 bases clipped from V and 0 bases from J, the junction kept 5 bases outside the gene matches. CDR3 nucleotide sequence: TGTGCCAGCAGTGGGGACAGATTCGCAACTAATGAAAAACTGTTTTTT. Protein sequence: CASSGDRFATNEKLFF.

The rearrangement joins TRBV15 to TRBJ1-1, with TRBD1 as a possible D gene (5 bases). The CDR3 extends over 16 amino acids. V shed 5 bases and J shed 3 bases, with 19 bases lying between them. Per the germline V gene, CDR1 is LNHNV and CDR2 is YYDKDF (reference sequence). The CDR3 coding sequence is TGTGCCACCAGCTACCGGGGCGGGGGAGAGGACACTGAAGCTTTCTTT. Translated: CATSYRGGGEDTEAFF. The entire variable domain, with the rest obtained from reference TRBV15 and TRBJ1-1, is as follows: DAMVIQNPRYQVTQFGKPVTLSCSQTLNHNVMYWYQQKSSQAPKLLFHYYDKDFNNEADTPDNFQSRRPNTSFCFLDIRSPGLGDTAMYLCATSYRGGGEDTEAFFGQGTRLTVV.

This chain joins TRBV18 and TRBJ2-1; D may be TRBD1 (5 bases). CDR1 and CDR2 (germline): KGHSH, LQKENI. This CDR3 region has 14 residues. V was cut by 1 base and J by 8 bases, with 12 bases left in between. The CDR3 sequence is CASSPLEGVDEQFF. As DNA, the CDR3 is TGTGCCAGCTCACCACTGGAAGGGGTGGATGAGCAGTTCTTC. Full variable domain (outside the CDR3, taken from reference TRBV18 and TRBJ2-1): NAGVMQNPRHLVRRRGQEARLRCSPMKGHSHVYWYRQLPEEGLKFMVYLQKENIIDESGMPKERFSAEFPKEGPSILRIQQVVRGDSAAYFCASSPLEGVDEQFFGPGTRLTVL.

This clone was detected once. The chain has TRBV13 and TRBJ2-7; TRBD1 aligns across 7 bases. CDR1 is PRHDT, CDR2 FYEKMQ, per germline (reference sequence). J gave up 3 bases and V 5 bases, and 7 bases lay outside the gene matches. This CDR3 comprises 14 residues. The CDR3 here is CASSTRQGYYEQYF. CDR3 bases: TGTGCCAGCAGCACCCGACAGGGTTACTACGAGCAGTACTTC.

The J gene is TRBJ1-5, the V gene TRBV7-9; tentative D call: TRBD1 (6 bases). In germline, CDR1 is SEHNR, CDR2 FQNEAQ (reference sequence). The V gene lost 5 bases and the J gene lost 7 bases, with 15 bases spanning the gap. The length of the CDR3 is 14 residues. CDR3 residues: CASSQTGPGQPQHF. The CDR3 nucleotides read TGTGCCAGCAGCCAAACAGGGCCCGGCCAGCCCCAGCATTTT.

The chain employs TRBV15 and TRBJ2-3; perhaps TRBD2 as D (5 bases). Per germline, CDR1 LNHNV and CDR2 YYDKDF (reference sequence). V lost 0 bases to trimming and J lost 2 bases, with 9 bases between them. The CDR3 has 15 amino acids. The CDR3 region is CATSREGSATDTQYF. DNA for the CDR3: TGTGCCACCAGCAGAGAGGGTAGCGCCACAGATACGCAGTATTTT.

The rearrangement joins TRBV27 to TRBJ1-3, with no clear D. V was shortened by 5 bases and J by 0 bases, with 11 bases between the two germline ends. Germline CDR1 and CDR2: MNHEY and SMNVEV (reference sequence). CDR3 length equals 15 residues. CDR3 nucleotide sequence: TGTGCCAGCAGTCCTTGGCCCAGCTCTGGAAACACCATATATTTT. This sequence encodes CASSPWPSSGNTIYF.

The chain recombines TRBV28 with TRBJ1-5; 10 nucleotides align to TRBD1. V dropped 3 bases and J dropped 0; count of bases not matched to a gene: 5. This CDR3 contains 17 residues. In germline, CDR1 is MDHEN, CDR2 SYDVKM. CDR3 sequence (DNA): TGTGCCAGCAGTTTGGGACAGGGGTTTTATAGCAATCAGCCCCAGCATTTT. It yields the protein CASSLGQGFYSNQPQHF. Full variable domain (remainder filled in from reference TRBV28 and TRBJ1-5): DVKVTQSSRYLVKRTGEKVFLECVQDMDHENMFWYRQDPGLGLRLIYFSYDVKMKEKGDIPEGYSVSREKKERFSLILESASTNQTSMYLCASSLGQGFYSNQPQHFGDGTRLSIL.

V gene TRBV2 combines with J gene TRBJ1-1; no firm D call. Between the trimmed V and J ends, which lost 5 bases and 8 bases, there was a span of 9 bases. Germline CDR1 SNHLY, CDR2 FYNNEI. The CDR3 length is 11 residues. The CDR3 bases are TGTGCCAGCAGTTACGAAGCGGAAGCTTTCTTT. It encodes CASSYEAEAFF.

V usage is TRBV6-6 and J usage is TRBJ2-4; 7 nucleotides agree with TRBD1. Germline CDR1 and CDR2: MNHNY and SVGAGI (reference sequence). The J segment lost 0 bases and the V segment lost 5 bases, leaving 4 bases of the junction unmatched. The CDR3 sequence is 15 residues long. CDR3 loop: CASSRDSLAKNIQYF. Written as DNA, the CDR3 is TGTGCCAGCAGTAGGGACAGTCTAGCCAAAAACATTCAGTACTTC.

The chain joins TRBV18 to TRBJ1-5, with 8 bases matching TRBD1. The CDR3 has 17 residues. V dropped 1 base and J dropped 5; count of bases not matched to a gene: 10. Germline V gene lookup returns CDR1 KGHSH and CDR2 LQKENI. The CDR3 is CASSPRDGQGGDQPQHF. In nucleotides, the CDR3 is TGTGCCAGCTCACCACGGGACGGACAGGGAGGGGATCAGCCCCAGCATTTT.

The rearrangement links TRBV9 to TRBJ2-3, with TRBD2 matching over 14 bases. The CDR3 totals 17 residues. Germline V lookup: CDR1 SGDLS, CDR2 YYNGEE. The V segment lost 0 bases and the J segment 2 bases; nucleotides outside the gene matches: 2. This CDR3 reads CASSVGLAGGHTDTQYF. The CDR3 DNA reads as TGTGCCAGCAGCGTAGGACTAGCGGGAGGGCACACAGATACGCAGTATTTT.

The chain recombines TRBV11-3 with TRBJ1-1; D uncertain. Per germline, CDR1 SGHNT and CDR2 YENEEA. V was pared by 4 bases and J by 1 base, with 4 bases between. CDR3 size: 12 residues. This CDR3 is CASSSGNTEAFF. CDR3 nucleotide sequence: TGTGCCAGCAGCTCGGGGAACACTGAAGCTTTCTTT. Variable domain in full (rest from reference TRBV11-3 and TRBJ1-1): EAGVVQSPRYKIIEKKQPVAFWCNPISGHNTLYWYLQNLGQGPELLIRYENEEAVDDSQLPKDRFSAERLKGVDSTLKIQPAELGDSAVYLCASSSGNTEAFFGQGTRLTVV.

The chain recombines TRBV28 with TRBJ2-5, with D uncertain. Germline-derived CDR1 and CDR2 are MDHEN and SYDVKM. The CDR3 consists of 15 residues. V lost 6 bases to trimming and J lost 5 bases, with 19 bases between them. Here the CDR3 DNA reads TGTGCCAGCAGATCGAGGAGAGGTCCTAGGGAGACCCAGTACTTC. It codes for CASRSRRGPRETQYF.